The source of this TCR beta chain is a study of cytomegalovirus exposure and HLA in healthy donors. General study points: The presence/absence work took it that sequencing depth was about the same across donors.

V gave up 5 bases and J gave up 3 bases, with 10 bases separating them. The CDR3 spans 14 residues. CDR1 PRHDT and CDR2 FYEKMQ come from the germline V gene (reference sequence). Points on this clone: The antigen is undetermined.

Researchers ran the PCR with 60 Vbeta and 13 Jbeta primers. Generated by immunoSEQ multiplex PCR, the TCRdb table keeps only in-frame clones and is missing some. The sample consists of around 190,000 clones, just under 75% of them appearing once. The chain couples TRBV13 to TRBJ2-2; possibly TRBD1 for D (6 bases). The sample taken for sequencing was PBMCs. This TCR derives from a woman in her twenties or thirties in good health and CMV-seropositive. CDR3 in amino acids: CASSPQGDTGELFF. DNA of the CDR3: TGTGCCAGCAGCCCACAGGGTGACACCGGGGAGCTGTTTTTT.